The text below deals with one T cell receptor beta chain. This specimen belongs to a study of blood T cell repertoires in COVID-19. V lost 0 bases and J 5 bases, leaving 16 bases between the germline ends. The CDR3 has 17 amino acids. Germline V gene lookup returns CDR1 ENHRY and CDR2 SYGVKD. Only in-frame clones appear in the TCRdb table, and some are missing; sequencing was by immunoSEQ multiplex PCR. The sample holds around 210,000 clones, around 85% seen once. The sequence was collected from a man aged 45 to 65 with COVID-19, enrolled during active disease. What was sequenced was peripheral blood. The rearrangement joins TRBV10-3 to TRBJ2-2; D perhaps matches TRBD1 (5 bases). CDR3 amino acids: CAISESPAGPRTGELFF. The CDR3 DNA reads TGTGCCATCAGTGAGTCACCAGCAGGGCCACGGACCGGGGAGCTGTTTTTT.